This T cell receptor beta chain was recorded in a study of identical twins. In TCRdb, the 5' RACE reads were re-called with MiXCR into one record per CDR3 protein. The repertoire holds some 560,000 distinct CDR3 sequences, with just under 10% as singletons. This clonotype has a handful of counts. Looked up from germline, CDR1 is LGHNA and CDR2 is YSLEER. The CDR3 sequence is 17 residues long. V was clipped by 0 bases and J by 6 bases; unmatched bases: 8. These same data were also listed under a study on yellow fever vaccine responses in identical twins.

The receptor was isolated from a young woman in good health. Sequenced: PBMCs. This chain uses TRBV4-3 with TRBJ2-7; TRBD2 matches 13 bases. CDR3 amino acids: CASSQDQGLAGTREQYF. CDR3 sequence (DNA): TGCGCCAGCAGCCAAGATCAGGGACTAGCGGGAACTCGCGAGCAGTACTTC.